This record covers a single T cell receptor (beta chain). Sequencing used immunoSEQ multiplex PCR; TCRdb keeps in-frame clones, though not all of them. The sample contains millions of clones, around 96% of which appear only once. The sample comes from a study of shared clonotypes between healthy human individuals. The overall study: Two women and a few men aged 18 to 49 made up the donors.

CD8 cells regarded as naive lacked CD45RO, were positively chosen for CCR7, and omitted terminally differentiated effector memory CD45RA+ cells. Material: naive CD8+ T cells sorted from blood. The TCR comes from a man between 18 and 29 years old in good health.

CDR3: CASSPDSGANVLTF. CDR3 nucleotide sequence: TGTGCCAGCAGCCCAGACTCTGGGGCCAACGTCCTGACTTTC. The V and J genes are TRBV9 and TRBJ2-6; no clear D. Germline assignment: CDR1 SGDLS and CDR2 YYNGEE. Trimming shortened V by 4 bases and J by 0 bases, and 5 bases separated the two germline ends. This CDR3 has 14 amino acids.